The rows below give T cell receptor beta chains drawn from one sample of a study of T cells in Graves' hyperthyroidism and ophthalmopathy. TCRdb reanalysed the multiplex PCR reads using MiXCR and keeps one entry per CDR3 protein. The table includes around 610,000 distinct CDR3 sequences, roughly 14% detected once. The sample consisted of blood. These receptors were collected from a woman in her thirties or forties with Graves' ophthalmopathy. The CDR3 runs from the conserved cysteine through the conserved F or W. Clone sizes are given selectively: once, few, many, or a class where the clone is expanded.

v_call	clone_size	cdr3_aa
TRBV30	.	CAWSVAGVDEQYF
TRBV5-1	many	CASSETMGLAGAGELFF
TRBV18	few	CASSPQGDRNTEAFF
TRBV12-3/TRBV12-4	many	CASRRRGGLANTEAFF
TRBV6-1	many	CASSPTTASGWGEQYF
TRBV5-4	many	CASSSHGTASYYEQYF
TRBV12-3/TRBV12-4	many	CASSFRGLWAQYF
TRBV10-3	many	CAIREGGDSSYEQYF
TRBV12-5	many	CASGKGGASYGYTF
TRBV24-1	many	CATSDGGRETQYF
TRBV6-5	many	CASSYSTGRLGETQYF
TRBV6-1	many	CASGQRGLAPYF
TRBV14	few	CASSQFSPGQGYEQYF
TRBV7-8	many	CASSLLPNTGELFF
TRBV28	many	CASTPGLAGGLYEQYF
TRBV30	few	CAWGRVNQPQHF
TRBV6-1	few	CASSRTSGGNEQFF
TRBV12-3/TRBV12-4	many	CASSPGEAYGYTF
TRBV2	few	CASSGSSAGEQYF
TRBV11-2	many	CASSNNGGQPQHF